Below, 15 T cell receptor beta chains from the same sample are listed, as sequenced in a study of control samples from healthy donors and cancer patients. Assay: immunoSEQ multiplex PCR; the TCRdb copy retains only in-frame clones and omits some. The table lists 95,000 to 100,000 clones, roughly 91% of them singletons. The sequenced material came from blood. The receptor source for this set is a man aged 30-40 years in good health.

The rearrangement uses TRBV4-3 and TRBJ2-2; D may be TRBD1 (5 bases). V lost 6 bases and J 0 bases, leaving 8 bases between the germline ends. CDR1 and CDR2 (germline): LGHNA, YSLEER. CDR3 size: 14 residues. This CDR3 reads CASSWGANTGELFF. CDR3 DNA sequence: TGCGCCAGCAGTTGGGGCGCGAACACCGGGGAGCTGTTTTTT.

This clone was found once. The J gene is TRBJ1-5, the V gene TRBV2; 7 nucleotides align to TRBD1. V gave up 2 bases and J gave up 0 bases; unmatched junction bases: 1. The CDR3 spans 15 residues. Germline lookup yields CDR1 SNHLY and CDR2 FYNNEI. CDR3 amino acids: CASSEQGGSNQPQHF. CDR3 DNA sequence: TGTGCCAGCAGTGAACAGGGGGGTAGCAATCAGCCCCAGCATTTT. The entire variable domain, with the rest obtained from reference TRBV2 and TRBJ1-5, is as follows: EPEVTQTPSHQVTQMGQEVILRCVPISNHLYFYWYRQILGQKVEFLVSFYNNEISEKSEIFDDQFSVERPDGSNFTLKIRSTKLEDSAMYFCASSEQGGSNQPQHFGDGTRLSIL.

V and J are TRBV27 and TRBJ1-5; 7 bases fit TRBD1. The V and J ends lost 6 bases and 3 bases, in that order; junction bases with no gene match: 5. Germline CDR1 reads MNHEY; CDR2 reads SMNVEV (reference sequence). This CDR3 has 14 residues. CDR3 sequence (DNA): TGTGCCAGCAGCCCGGACAGGCCCAATCAGCCCCAGCATTTT. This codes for CASSPDRPNQPQHF.

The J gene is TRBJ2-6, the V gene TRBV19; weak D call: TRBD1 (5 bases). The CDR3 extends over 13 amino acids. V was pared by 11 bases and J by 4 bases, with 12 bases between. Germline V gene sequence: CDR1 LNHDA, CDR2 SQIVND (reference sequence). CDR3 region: CACRAYGANVLTF. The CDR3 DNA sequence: TGTGCCTGCAGGGCCTACGGGGCCAACGTCCTGACTTTC.

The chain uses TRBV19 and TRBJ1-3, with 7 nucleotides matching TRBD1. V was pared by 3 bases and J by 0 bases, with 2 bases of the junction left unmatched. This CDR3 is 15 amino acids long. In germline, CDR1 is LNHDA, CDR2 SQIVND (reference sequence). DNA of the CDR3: TGTGCCAGTAGTATGGACAGGTACTCTGGAAACACCATATATTTT. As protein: CASSMDRYSGNTIYF. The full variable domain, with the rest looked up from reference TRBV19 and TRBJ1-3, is DGGITQSPKYLFRKEGQNVTLSCEQNLNHDAMYWYRQDPGQGLRLIYYSQIVNDFQKGDIAEGYSVSREKKESFPLTVTSAQKNPTAFYLCASSMDRYSGNTIYFGEGSWLTVV.

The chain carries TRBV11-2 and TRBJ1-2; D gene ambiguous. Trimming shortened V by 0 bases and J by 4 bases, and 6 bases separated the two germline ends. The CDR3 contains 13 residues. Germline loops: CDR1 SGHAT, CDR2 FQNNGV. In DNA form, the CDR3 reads TGTGCCAGCAGCTTAGATTTCAGCTATGGCTACACCTTC. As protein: CASSLDFSYGYTF.

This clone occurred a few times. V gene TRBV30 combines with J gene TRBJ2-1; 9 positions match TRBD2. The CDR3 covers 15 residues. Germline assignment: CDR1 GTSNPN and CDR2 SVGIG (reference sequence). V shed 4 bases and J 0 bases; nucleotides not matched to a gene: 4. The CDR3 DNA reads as TGTGCCTGGACTAGCGGGACGAGCTCCTACAATGAGCAGTTCTTC. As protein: CAWTSGTSSYNEQFF.

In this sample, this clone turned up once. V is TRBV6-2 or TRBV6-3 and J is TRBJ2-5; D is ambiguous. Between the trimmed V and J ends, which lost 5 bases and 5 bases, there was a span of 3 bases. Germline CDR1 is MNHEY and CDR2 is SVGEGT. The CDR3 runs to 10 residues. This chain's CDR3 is CASSRETQYF. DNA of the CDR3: TGTGCCAGCAGTCGTGAGACCCAGTACTTC.

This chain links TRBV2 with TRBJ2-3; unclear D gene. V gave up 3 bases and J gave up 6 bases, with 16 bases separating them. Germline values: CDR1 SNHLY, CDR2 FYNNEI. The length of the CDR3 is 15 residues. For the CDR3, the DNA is TGTGCCAGCAGTGATTGGGCTGGAACACAGGATACGCAGTATTTT. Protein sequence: CASSDWAGTQDTQYF.

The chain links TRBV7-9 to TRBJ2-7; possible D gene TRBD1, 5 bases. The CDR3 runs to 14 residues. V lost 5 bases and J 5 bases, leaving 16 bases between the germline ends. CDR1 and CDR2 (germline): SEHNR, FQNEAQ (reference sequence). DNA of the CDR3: TGTGCCAGCAGCCTACATGGGGCTGAAAACGAGCAGTACTTC. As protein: CASSLHGAENEQYF.

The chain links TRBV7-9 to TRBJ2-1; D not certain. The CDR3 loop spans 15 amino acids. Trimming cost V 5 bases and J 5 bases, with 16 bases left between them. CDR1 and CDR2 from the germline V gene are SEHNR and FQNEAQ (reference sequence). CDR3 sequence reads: CASSAPLPPDNEQFF. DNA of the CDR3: TGTGCCAGCAGCGCACCCCTACCCCCCGACAATGAGCAGTTCTTC.

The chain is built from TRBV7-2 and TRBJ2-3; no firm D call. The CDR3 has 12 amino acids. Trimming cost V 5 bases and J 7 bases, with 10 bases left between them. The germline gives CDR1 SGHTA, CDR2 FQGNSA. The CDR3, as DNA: TGTGCCAGCAGCGATGACTTGAATACGCAGTATTTT. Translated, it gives CASSDDLNTQYF. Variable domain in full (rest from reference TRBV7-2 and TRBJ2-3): GAGVSQSPSNKVTEKGKDVELRCDPISGHTALYWYRQSLGQGLEFLIYFQGNSAPDKSGLPSDRFSAERTGGSVSTLTIQRTQQEDSAVYLCASSDDLNTQYFGPGTRLTVL.

CDR3 in amino acids: CASSLGQGWQPQHF. CDR3 nucleotides: TGTGCCAGCAGCTTGGGACAGGGTTGGCAGCCCCAGCATTTT. The chain is built from TRBV5-6 and TRBJ1-5; TRBD1 agrees at 7 bases. Per germline, CDR1 SGHDT and CDR2 YYEEEE. The CDR3 contains 14 residues. Losses at the gene ends were 0 bases for V and 7 bases for J; bases not matched to a gene: 4. The variable domain in full, with the rest retrieved from reference TRBV5-6 and TRBJ1-5, is DAGVTQSPTHLIKTRGQQVTLRCSPKSGHDTVSWYQQALGQGPQFIFQYYEEEERQRGNFPDRFSGHQFPNYSSELNVNALLLGDSALYLCASSLGQGWQPQHFGDGTRLSIL.

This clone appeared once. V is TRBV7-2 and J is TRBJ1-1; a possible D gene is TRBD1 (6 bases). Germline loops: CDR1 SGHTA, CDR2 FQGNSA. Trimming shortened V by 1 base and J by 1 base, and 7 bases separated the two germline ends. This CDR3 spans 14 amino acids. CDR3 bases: TGTGCCAGCAGCTTAGACAGGGCGAACACTGAAGCTTTCTTT. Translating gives CASSLDRANTEAFF.

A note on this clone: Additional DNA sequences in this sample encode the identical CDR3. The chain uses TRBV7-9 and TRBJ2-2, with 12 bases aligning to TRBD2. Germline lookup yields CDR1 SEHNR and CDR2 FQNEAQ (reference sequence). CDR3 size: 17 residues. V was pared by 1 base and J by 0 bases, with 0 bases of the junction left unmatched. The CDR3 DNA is TGTGCCAGCAGCTTAGGACTAGCGGGAGCGAACACCGGGGAGCTGTTTTTT. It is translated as CASSLGLAGANTGELFF.